Below, 23 T cell receptor beta chains from the same sample are listed, as sequenced in a study of blood T cell repertoires in COVID-19. Measured with immunoSEQ multiplex PCR; TCRdb has only the in-frame clones, and not every one. This table has around 93,000 clones, roughly 87% appearing once. The sequencing sample was made of peripheral blood. The origin of the receptors is a man younger than 35 with COVID-19, enrolled during active disease.

The V call is TRBV7-8, the J call TRBJ2-7, with TRBD1 as a possible D gene (5 bases). Germline lookup yields CDR1 SGHVS and CDR2 FQNEAQ. The V gene lost 6 bases and the J gene lost 3 bases, with 12 bases spanning the gap. This CDR3 contains 13 residues. This CDR3 is CASRPPRGYEQYF. CDR3 nucleotide sequence: TGTGCCAGCAGACCTCCAAGGGGCTACGAGCAGTACTTC. The full variable domain, in which reference TRBV7-8 and TRBJ2-7 provide the parts outside the CDR3, is GAGVSQSPRYKVAKRGQDVALRCDPISGHVSLFWYQQALGQGPEFLTYFQNEAQLDKSGLPSDRFFAERPEGSVSTLKIQRTQQEDSAVYLCASRPPRGYEQYFGPGTRLTVT.

This chain links TRBV4-3 with TRBJ1-2, with D perhaps matching TRBD1 (5 bases). Germline-derived CDR1 and CDR2 are LGHNA and YSLEER. CDR3 size: 14 residues. V gave up 4 bases and J gave up 5 bases, with 14 bases separating them. In DNA, the CDR3 is TGCGCCAGCAGCCCCGGGACGGGGGAGTATGGCTACACCTTC. Translating gives CASSPGTGEYGYTF.

The chain links TRBV7-2 to TRBJ2-3; TRBD2 aligns across 11 bases. J was trimmed by 5 bases and V by 1 base; bases with no gene match: 2. The CDR3 spans 15 residues. Germline values: CDR1 SGHTA, CDR2 FQGNSA. The CDR3 spells CASSLVTSGIDTQYF. Here the CDR3 DNA reads TGTGCCAGCAGCTTAGTGACTAGCGGGATAGATACGCAGTATTTT.

The V call is TRBV12-3 or TRBV12-4, the J call TRBJ1-1; TRBD1 matches at 8 bases. CDR3 length: 13 amino acids. V gave up 6 bases and J gave up 5 bases; unmatched junction bases: 5. The CDR3, as DNA: TGTGCCAGCAGCTACGACAGGGGAACTGAAGCTTTCTTT. Its translation: CASSYDRGTEAFF.

This clone was observed a few times. The rearrangement joins TRBV7-9 to TRBJ2-2; TRBD1 matches at 10 bases. From germline, CDR1 is SEHNR and CDR2 FQNEAQ (reference sequence). With 6 bases clipped from V and 6 bases from J, the junction kept 7 bases outside the gene matches. This CDR3 is built from 15 residues. The CDR3 DNA reads TGTGCCAGCAGGGCGGGGACAGGGGTCCCCGGGGAGCTGTTTTTT. It specifies CASRAGTGVPGELFF.

This clone has just a few counts. V usage is TRBV4-1 and J usage is TRBJ2-1; 7 bases are shared with TRBD2. The CDR3 runs 14 residues. Germline V gives CDR1 MGHRA, CDR2 YSYEKL. The V gene end was trimmed by 4 bases and the J gene end by 7 bases; junction bases not matched to a gene: 7. The CDR3 coding sequence is TGCGCCAGCAGCCCTCAGCGGGAAGTAAATGAGCAGTTCTTC. Encoded protein: CASSPQREVNEQFF.

In its sample, this clone was seen a few times. Other DNA sequences within the sample encode an identical CDR3. The rearrangement uses TRBV7-2 and TRBJ2-7; 9 nucleotides line up with TRBD2. The CDR3 is 15 amino acids. Germline trimming cut 1 base from V and 3 bases from J; bases unmatched to any gene: 4. Germline CDR1 SGHTA, CDR2 FQGNSA. The CDR3 DNA is TGTGCCAGCAGCTTAGGCCTAGCGGGGATCTACGAGCAGTACTTC. Residues: CASSLGLAGIYEQYF.

The rearrangement joins TRBV10-3 to TRBJ1-2; no firm D call. CDR3 size: 12 residues. Trimming took off 2 bases at V and 8 bases at J, with 9 bases between the two ends. Germline V gene data show CDR1 as ENHRY and CDR2 as SYGVKD. The CDR3 sequence is CAISEEGVGYTF. The CDR3 nucleotides read TGTGCCATCAGTGAGGAAGGAGTCGGCTACACCTTC.

The V gene is TRBV10-1, the J gene TRBJ2-2; 9 nucleotides line up with TRBD1. Losses at the gene ends were 6 bases for V and 5 bases for J; bases not matched to a gene: 1. The germline V gene has CDR1 WNHNN and CDR2 SYGVQD (reference sequence). The CDR3 is 13 residues long. This CDR3 is CASRDRGTGELFF. The CDR3 DNA reads TGCGCCAGCAGGGACAGGGGAACCGGGGAGCTGTTTTTT.

The chain combines TRBV6-6 with TRBJ2-2, with D tentatively TRBD2 (6 bases). This CDR3 comprises 16 residues. V gave up 0 bases and J gave up 0 bases, with 8 bases separating them. CDR1 and CDR2 (germline): MNHNY, SVGAGI (reference sequence). CDR3 sequence reads: CASSYSGGANTGELFF. CDR3 sequence (DNA): TGTGCCAGCAGTTACTCGGGCGGGGCGAACACCGGGGAGCTGTTTTTT.

The rearrangement links TRBV29-1 to TRBJ2-2; 9 bases agree with TRBD2. The CDR3 runs to 15 residues. Germline CDR1 SQVTM, CDR2 ANQGSEA. The V and J ends lost 4 bases and 6 bases, in that order; junction bases with no gene match: 9. Written as DNA, the CDR3 is TGCAGCGTTGTTTCACCTAGCGGGAAGGCCGGGGAGCTGTTTTTT. Protein product: CSVVSPSGKAGELFF.

The V gene is TRBV27, the J gene TRBJ2-7; possible D gene TRBD2, 6 bases. The CDR3 covers 15 residues. Per germline, CDR1 MNHEY and CDR2 SMNVEV (reference sequence). Trimming took off 5 bases at V and 4 bases at J, with 18 bases between the two ends. The CDR3: CASSPSGRLYYEQYF. The CDR3 DNA sequence: TGTGCCAGCAGTCCGTCCGGGAGATTGTATTACGAGCAGTACTTC.

The chain carries TRBV9 and TRBJ1-2; weak D call: TRBD1 (5 bases). The V gene lost 3 bases and the J gene lost 6 bases, with 18 bases spanning the gap. Germline-derived CDR1 and CDR2 are SGDLS and YYNGEE. The CDR3 has 15 residues. The CDR3 loop reads CASSASRFGADGYTF. The CDR3 region has the DNA TGTGCCAGCAGCGCCTCTCGGTTTGGGGCAGATGGCTACACCTTC.

The genes are TRBV25-1 and TRBJ2-5; D ambiguous. The germline V and J ends were trimmed by 8 bases and 5 bases, with 9 bases remaining between them. Per the germline V gene, CDR1 is MGHDK and CDR2 is SYGVNS. The CDR3 contains 11 residues. The CDR3 sequence: CASSSEETQYF. The CDR3 nucleotides read TGTGCCAGCTCCTCCGAGGAGACCCAGTACTTC.

The rearrangement uses TRBV7-8 and TRBJ1-2; 7 bases fit TRBD1. The V gene's germline CDR1 is SGHVS and CDR2 FQNEAQ. CDR3 size: 18 residues. Trimming took 2 bases from V and 0 from J; bases not matched to a gene: 12. The CDR3 is CASSLTRVWDRANYGYTF. Here the CDR3 DNA reads TGTGCCAGCAGCTTAACCCGCGTCTGGGACAGAGCTAACTATGGCTACACCTTC.

The rearrangement uses TRBV5-4 and TRBJ2-1; 15 positions match TRBD2. In germline, CDR1 is SGHNT, CDR2 YYREEE (reference sequence). The J segment lost 9 bases and the V segment lost 0 bases, leaving 1 base of the junction unmatched. The CDR3 loop spans 15 amino acids. CDR3 sequence reads: CASSLGTSGGGEQFF. In DNA form, the CDR3 reads TGTGCCAGCAGCTTGGGGACTAGCGGGGGGGGTGAGCAGTTCTTC.

The chain is built from TRBV5-1 and TRBJ2-7; tentative D call: TRBD1 (6 bases). V shed 4 bases and J shed 4 bases, with 24 bases lying between them. Germline lookup yields CDR1 SGHRS and CDR2 YFSETQ. This CDR3 contains 17 residues. CDR3 coding DNA: TGCGCCAGCAGCGGACTCCTTGACAGGCCAGGCCAGTACGAGCAGTACTTC. This sequence encodes CASSGLLDRPGQYEQYF. Variable domain in full (rest from reference TRBV5-1 and TRBJ2-7): KAGVTQTPRYLIKTRGQQVTLSCSPISGHRSVSWYQQTPGQGLQFLFEYFSETQRNKGNFPGRFSGRQFSNSRSEMNVSTLELGDSALYLCASSGLLDRPGQYEQYFGPGTRLTVT.

The V call is TRBV7-9, the J call TRBJ2-1; the match to TRBD1 covers 8 bases. Trimming removed 4 bases from V and 0 bases from J; junction bases left unmatched: 2. The germline V gene has CDR1 SEHNR and CDR2 FQNEAQ (reference sequence). The CDR3 extends over 15 amino acids. This CDR3 is CASSWTGHSYNEQFF. In nucleotides, the CDR3 is TGTGCCAGCAGCTGGACAGGGCACTCCTACAATGAGCAGTTCTTC.

The genes are TRBV6-2 or TRBV6-3 and TRBJ2-3; a possible D gene is TRBD1 (5 bases). The V end was cut by 2 bases, the J end by 5 bases, with 14 bases between. This CDR3 is 15 amino acids long. Germline-derived CDR1 and CDR2 are MNHEY and SVGEGT. The CDR3 nucleotides are TGTGCCAGCAGTTACGGGGTTGGACACTTAGATACGCAGTATTTT. Its translation: CASSYGVGHLDTQYF.

This chain joins TRBV7-8 and TRBJ2-5, with 7 bases identical to TRBD1. Losses at the gene ends were 2 bases for V and 0 bases for J; bases not matched to a gene: 9. The germline V gene has CDR1 SGHVS and CDR2 FQNEAQ. The CDR3 runs to 17 residues. The CDR3 spells CASSLPRVGTDQETQYF. The CDR3 nucleotides read TGTGCCAGCAGCTTACCTCGCGTTGGGACAGACCAAGAGACCCAGTACTTC.

This rearrangement joins TRBV7-7 to TRBJ2-5; TRBD2 matches at 12 bases. The CDR3 covers 16 residues. V trimming: 6 bases; J trimming: 1 base; junction bases outside the gene matches: 6. CDR1 is SSHAT and CDR2 is FNYEAQ in the germline V gene (reference sequence). The DNA for the CDR3 is TGTGCCAGCAGTCTCCTAGCGGGAGGGTTCCAAGAGACCCAGTACTTC. Translating gives CASSLLAGGFQETQYF.

This chain connects TRBV4-3 to TRBJ1-2, with D possibly being TRBD1 (5 bases). The V end lost 4 bases, the J end lost 4 bases, and 16 bases lay between the germline ends. This CDR3 region has 15 residues. In germline, CDR1 is LGHNA, CDR2 YSLEER. The CDR3 DNA reads as TGCGCCAGCAGCCCCGTCGGGGGGGTTGTCTATGGCTACACCTTC. Protein product: CASSPVGGVVYGYTF.

The rearrangement joins TRBV19 to TRBJ2-1; 12 bases map to TRBD2. V shed 6 bases, J shed 8 bases, and the junction held 5 bases outside the gene matches. This CDR3 spans 14 amino acids. Germline V gene lookup returns CDR1 LNHDA and CDR2 SQIVND (reference sequence). The CDR3 sequence: CASRTSGSPDEQFF. The CDR3 coding sequence is TGTGCCAGTAGGACTAGCGGGAGCCCCGATGAGCAGTTCTTC.